This TCR beta chain was profiled in a study of regulatory T cells in long-lasting Graves disease. Study results and caveats: Newly diagnosed patients shared about a thousand public clonotypes; persistent patients shared some 2,700. The study found TRBV28, TRBJ1-2 and TRBJ2-5 favored in persistent disease.

Trimming took 0 bases from V and 6 from J; bases not matched to a gene: 8. Germline CDR1 and CDR2: MGHRA and YSYEKL. This CDR3 is built from 18 residues. This clonotype was seen at least ten times. Its specificity is not known. Building of the TCR beta libraries involved iRepertoire HTBI primers and Arm-PCR of CDR3 regions. TCRdb reprocessed the multiplex PCR reads via MiXCR and lists one record per CDR3 protein. Of 380,000 or so distinct CDR3 sequences in the sample, around 16% were seen once. Time point defined: newly diagnosed GD, antithyroid drugs for less than 3 months. PBMC-extracted RNA yielded the TCR library. American Thyroid Association guidelines served as the basis for diagnosing Graves' disease. This sample was shared with a second study, whose subject was T cells in Graves' hyperthyroidism and ophthalmopathy. That work states: Stable Graves' hyperthyroidism meant no ophthalmopathy progression within 18 months.

The chain employs TRBV4-1 and TRBJ2-7; TRBD2 agrees at 16 bases. The starting material was peripheral blood mononuclear cells (PBMCs), obtained at new diagnosis, from a patient treated with antithyroid drugs. This TCR was sampled from a woman aged 18-29 years with Graves disease. The CDR3 DNA sequence: TGCGCCAGCAGCCAAGATCCGGGACTAGCGGGGGGGCTAGGCGAGCAGTACTTC. Protein sequence: CASSQDPGLAGGLGEQYF.